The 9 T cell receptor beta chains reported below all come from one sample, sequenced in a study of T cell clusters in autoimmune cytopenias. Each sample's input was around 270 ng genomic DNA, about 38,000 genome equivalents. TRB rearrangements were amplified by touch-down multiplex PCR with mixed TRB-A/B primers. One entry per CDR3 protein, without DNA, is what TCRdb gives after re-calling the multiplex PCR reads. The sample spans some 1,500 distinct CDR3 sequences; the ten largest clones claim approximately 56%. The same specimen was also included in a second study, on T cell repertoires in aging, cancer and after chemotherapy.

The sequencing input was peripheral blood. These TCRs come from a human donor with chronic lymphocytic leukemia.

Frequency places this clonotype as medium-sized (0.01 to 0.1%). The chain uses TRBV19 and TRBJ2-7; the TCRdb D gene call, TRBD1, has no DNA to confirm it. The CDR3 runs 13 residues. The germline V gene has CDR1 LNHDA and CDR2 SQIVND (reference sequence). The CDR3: CASGQDVAYEQYF.

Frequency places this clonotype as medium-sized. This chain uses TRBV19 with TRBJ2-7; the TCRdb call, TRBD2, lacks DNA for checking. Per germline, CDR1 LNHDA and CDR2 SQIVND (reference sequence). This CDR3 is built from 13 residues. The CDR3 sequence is CASSFSSVYEQYF.

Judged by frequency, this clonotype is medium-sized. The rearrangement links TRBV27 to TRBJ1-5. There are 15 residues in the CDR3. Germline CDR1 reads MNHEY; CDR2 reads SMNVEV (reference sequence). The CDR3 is CASMEFANSGQPQHF.

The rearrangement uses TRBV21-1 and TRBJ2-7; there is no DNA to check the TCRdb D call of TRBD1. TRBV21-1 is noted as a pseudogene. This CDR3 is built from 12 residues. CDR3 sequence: CARATGNHEQYF.

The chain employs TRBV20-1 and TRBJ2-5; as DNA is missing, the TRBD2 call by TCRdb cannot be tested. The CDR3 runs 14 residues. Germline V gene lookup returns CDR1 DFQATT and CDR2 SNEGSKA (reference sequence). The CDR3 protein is CSARLAESQETQYF.

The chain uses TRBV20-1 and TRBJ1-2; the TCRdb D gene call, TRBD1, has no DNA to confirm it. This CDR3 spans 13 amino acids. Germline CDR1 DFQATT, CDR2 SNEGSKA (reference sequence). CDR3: CSAREGVGRGYTF.

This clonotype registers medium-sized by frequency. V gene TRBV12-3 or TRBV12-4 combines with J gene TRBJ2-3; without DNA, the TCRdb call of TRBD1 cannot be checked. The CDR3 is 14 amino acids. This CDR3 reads CASTTRTGTDTQYF.

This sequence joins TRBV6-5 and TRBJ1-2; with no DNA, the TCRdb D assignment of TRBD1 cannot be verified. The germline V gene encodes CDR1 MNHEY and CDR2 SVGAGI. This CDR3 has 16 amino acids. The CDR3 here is CASSYSALGGRLGYTF.

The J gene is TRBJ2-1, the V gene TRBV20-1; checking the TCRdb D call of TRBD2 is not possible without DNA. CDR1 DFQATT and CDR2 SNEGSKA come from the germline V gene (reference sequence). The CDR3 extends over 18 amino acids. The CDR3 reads CSARGSGTSGDSYNEQFF.